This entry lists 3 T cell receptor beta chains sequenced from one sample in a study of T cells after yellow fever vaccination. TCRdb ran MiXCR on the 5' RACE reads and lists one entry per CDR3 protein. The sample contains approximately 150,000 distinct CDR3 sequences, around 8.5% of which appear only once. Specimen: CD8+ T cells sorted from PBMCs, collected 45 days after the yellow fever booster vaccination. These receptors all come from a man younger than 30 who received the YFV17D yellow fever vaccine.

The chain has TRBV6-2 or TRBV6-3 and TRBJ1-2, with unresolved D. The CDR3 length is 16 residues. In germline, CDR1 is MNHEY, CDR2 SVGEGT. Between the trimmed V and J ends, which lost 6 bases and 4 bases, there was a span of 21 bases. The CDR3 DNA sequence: TGTGCCAGCAGCCCTACCGTGGCGAGAACGGGCTATGGCTACACCTTC. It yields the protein CASSPTVARTGYGYTF.

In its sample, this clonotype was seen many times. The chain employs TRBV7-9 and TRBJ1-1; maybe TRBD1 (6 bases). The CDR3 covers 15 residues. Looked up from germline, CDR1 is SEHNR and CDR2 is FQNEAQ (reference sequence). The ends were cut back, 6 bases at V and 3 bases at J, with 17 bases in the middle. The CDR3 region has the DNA TGTGCCAGCAGGCTAAGCGGGGCAGGGGACACTGAAGCTTTCTTT. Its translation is CASRLSGAGDTEAFF. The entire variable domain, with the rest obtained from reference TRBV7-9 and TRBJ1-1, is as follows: DTGVSQNPRHKITKRGQNVTFRCDPISEHNRLYWYRQTLGQGPEFLTYFQNEAQLEKSRLLSDRFSAERPKGSFSTLEIQRTEQGDSAMYLCASRLSGAGDTEAFFGQGTRLTVV.

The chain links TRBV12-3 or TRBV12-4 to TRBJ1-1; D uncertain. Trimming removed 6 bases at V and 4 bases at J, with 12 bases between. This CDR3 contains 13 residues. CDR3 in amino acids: CASSPGLRTEAFF. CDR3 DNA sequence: TGTGCCAGCAGCCCTGGGTTGCGCACTGAAGCTTTCTTT.